The clone carrying this T cell receptor beta chain was recorded many times. This record belongs to a study of T-cell memory formation after mild COVID-19. Trimming pared 3 bases from V and 2 bases from J, leaving 9 bases between. CDR3 size: 14 residues. CDR1 is MGHDK, CDR2 SYGVNS, per germline. TCRdb re-derived calls from the 5' RACE reads in MiXCR, one entry per CDR3 protein. Here the sample spans 500,000 to 550,000 distinct CDR3 sequences, just over 20% being singletons. Sequencing used PBMCs or a T cell subset sorted from them (not recorded which). J is TRBJ2-3 and V is TRBV25-1; unclear D gene. This TCR derives from an adult woman who had mild COVID-19 (a few samples of this study predate the infection). Cell type and time point are not known. CDR3 in amino acids: CASSDRINTDTQYF. DNA for the CDR3: TGTGCCAGCAGTGACCGAATTAACACAGATACGCAGTATTTT.